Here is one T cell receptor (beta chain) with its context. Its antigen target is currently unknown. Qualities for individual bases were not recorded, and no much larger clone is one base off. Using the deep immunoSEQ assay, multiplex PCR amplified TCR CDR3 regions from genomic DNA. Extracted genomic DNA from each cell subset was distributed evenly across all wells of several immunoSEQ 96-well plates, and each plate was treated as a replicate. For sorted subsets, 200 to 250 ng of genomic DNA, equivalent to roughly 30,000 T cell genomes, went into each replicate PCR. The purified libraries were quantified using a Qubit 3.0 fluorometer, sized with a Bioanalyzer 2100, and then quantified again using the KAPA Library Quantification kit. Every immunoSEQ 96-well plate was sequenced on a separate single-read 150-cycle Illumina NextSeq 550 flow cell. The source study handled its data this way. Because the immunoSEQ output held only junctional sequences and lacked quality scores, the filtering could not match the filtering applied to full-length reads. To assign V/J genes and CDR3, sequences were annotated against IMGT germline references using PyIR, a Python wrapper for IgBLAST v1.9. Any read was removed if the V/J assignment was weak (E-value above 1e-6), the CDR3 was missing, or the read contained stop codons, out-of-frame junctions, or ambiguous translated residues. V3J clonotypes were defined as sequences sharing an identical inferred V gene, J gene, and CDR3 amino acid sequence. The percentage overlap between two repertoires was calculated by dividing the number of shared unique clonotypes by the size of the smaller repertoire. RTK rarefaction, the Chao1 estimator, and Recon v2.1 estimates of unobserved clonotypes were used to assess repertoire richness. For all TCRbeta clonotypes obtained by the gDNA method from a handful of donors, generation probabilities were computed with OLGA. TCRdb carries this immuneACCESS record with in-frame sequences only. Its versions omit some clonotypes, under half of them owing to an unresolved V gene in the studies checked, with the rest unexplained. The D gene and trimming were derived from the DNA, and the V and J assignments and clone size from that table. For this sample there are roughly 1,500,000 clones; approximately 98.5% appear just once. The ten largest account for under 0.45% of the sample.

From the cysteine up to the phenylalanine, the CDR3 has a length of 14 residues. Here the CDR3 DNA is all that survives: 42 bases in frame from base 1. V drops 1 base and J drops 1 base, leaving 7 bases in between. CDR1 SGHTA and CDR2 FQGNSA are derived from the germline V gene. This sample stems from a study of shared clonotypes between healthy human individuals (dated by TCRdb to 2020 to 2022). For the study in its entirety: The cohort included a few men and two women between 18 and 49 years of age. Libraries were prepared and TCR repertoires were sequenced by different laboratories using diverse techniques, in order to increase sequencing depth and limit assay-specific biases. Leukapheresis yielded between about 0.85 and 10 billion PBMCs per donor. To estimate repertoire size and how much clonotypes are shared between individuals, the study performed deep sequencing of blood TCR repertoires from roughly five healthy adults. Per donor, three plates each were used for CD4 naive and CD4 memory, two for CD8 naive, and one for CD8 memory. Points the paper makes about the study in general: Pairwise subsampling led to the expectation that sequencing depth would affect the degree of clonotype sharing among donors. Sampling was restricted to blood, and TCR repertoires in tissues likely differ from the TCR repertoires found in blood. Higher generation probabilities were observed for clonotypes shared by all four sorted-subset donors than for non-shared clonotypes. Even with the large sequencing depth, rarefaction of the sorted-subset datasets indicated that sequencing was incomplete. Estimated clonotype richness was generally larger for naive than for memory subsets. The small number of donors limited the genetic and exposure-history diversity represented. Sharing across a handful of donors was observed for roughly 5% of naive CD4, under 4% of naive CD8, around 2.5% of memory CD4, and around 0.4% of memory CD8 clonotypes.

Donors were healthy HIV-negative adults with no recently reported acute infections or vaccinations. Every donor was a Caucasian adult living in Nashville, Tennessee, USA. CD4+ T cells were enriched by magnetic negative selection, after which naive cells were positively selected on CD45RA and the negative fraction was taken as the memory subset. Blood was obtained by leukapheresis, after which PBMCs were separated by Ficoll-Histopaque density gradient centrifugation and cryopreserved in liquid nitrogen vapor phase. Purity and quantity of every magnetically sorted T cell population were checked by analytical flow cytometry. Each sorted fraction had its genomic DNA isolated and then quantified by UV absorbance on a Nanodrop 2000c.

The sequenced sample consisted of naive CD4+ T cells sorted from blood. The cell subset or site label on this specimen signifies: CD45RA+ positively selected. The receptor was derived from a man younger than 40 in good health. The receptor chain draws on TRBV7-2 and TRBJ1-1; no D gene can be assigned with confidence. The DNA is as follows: TGTGCCAGCAGCTTAGGGCCAAAGAACACTGAAGCTTTCTTT. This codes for CASSLGPKNTEAFF.